These 25 T cell receptor beta chains share one sample of origin, sequenced in a study of beta chain features in type 1 diabetes. The sequenced template was cDNA made from the entire isolated RNA. The assay was immunoSEQ multiplex PCR, and TCRdb's table has in-frame clones only and misses some. Of about 660,000 clones listed, around 15% are singletons. Study-wide results and caveats: A moderate, significant TCRB CDR3 shortening appeared in type 1 diabetes across four CD4+ subsets.

The antigens for these receptors are not known. The sample was naive CD4+ T cells from blood. These receptors came from a man younger than 35 with type 1 diabetes.

This clone has just a few counts. This sequence joins TRBV18 and TRBJ2-7; no firm D call. Trimming left V 0 bases short and J 1 base short, with 7 bases between. This CDR3 is built from 14 residues. CDR1 and CDR2 (germline): KGHSH, LQKENI. For the CDR3, the DNA is TGTGCCAGCTCACCACCGAGCAGTTCCTACGAGCAGTACTTC. It specifies CASSPPSSSYEQYF.

This clone has more than one count but fewer than ten. The chain joins TRBV7-9 to TRBJ1-1; D may be TRBD1 (6 bases). Germline V gene sequence: CDR1 SEHNR, CDR2 FQNEAQ (reference sequence). The CDR3 is 16 amino acids. Between the trimmed V and J ends, which lost 8 bases and 4 bases, there was a span of 23 bases. CDR3 sequence reads: CASGLWQGLRSTEAFF. Written as DNA, the CDR3 is TGTGCCAGCGGACTGTGGCAGGGGCTTAGGAGCACTGAAGCTTTCTTT.

The chain links TRBV30 to TRBJ2-1; D possibly corresponds to TRBD2 (5 bases). CDR3 length: 12 residues. CDR1 and CDR2 from the germline V gene are GTSNPN and SVGIG (reference sequence). Trimming took 2 bases from V and 10 from J, leaving 12 bases between them. CDR3 residues: CAWSTLAFEQFF. The CDR3 DNA is TGTGCCTGGAGTACCTTAGCGTTCGAGCAGTTCTTC.

This chain connects TRBV12-5 to TRBJ2-6; 7 nucleotides match TRBD1. V lost 2 bases, J lost 0 bases, and 4 bases stayed unmatched. Germline CDR1 reads LGHNT; CDR2 reads FRNRAP. This CDR3 region has 17 residues. DNA of the CDR3: TGTGCTAGTGGTTTGACAGGGGCCCTCTCTGGGGCCAACGTCCTGACTTTC. The encoded protein is CASGLTGALSGANVLTF.

The rearrangement links TRBV27 to TRBJ2-2, with D perhaps TRBD1 (6 bases). Germline V gene lookup returns CDR1 MNHEY and CDR2 SMNVEV (reference sequence). V lost 5 bases to trimming and J lost 4 bases, with 14 bases between them. The CDR3 is 15 amino acids. CDR3 in amino acids: CASSVRTEGTGELFF. CDR3 DNA sequence: TGTGCCAGCAGTGTACGGACAGAGGGCACCGGGGAGCTGTTTTTT.

This clone was picked up a small number of times. The rearrangement uses TRBV5-1 and TRBJ2-2; 8 bases are shared with TRBD1. Germline V lookup: CDR1 SGHRS, CDR2 YFSETQ. This CDR3 contains 14 residues. The junction had 3 bases not matched to a gene; V was cut back by 5 bases and J by 3 bases. The CDR3 reads CASSGQGDTGELFF. The CDR3 coding sequence is TGCGCCAGCAGTGGACAGGGTGACACCGGGGAGCTGTTTTTT.

The table lists this clone with a few counts. The chain combines TRBV30 with TRBJ2-7, with a tentative D call TRBD1 (5 bases). This CDR3 is built from 16 residues. Per the germline V gene, CDR1 is GTSNPN and CDR2 is SVGIG (reference sequence). Trimming shortened V by 0 bases and J by 5 bases, and 20 bases separated the two germline ends. The CDR3 DNA reads TGTGCCTGGAGTGTACGCCCGGCAGGGTTAAGTCACGAGCAGTACTTC. Residues: CAWSVRPAGLSHEQYF.

The chain uses TRBV5-1 and TRBJ1-1; D not certain. This CDR3 is 12 amino acids long. Looked up from germline, CDR1 is SGHRS and CDR2 is YFSETQ. Trimming removed 2 bases at V and 4 bases at J, with 6 bases between. The CDR3 coding sequence is TGCGCCAGCAGCTTAACTAGCACTGAAGCTTTCTTT. Encoded protein: CASSLTSTEAFF.

This clone was found a few times. The rearrangement joins TRBV9 to TRBJ1-6; D not resolved. This CDR3 contains 15 residues. Germline V lookup: CDR1 SGDLS, CDR2 YYNGEE. V lost 3 bases and J 1 base, leaving 8 bases between the germline ends. CDR3 nucleotide sequence: TGTGCCAGCAGCGGAGACAAATCCTATAATTCACCCCTCCACTTT. Translating gives CASSGDKSYNSPLHF. Based on the CDR3 plus reference TRBV9 and TRBJ1-6, the full variable domain is DSGVTQTPKHLITATGQRVTLRCSPRSGDLSVYWYQQSLDQGLQFLIQYYNGEERAKGNILERFSAQQFPDLHSELNLSSLELGDSALYFCASSGDKSYNSPLHFGNGTRLTVT.

The CDR3: CASSRSGETDTQYF. DNA of the CDR3: TGCGCCAGCAGCCGTTCAGGGGAAACAGATACGCAGTATTTT. V gene TRBV5-1 combines with J gene TRBJ2-3, with D possibly being TRBD1 (6 bases). The V gene's germline CDR1 is SGHRS and CDR2 YFSETQ. The CDR3 runs 14 residues. Trimming left V 4 bases short and J 3 bases short, with 12 bases between.

The rearrangement links TRBV5-4 to TRBJ2-1; D is ambiguous. The V and J ends lost 2 bases and 7 bases respectively, with 7 bases between them. Germline CDR1 and CDR2: SGHNT and YYREEE (reference sequence). CDR3 length equals 12 residues. Here the CDR3 reads CASSFQRNEQFF. The CDR3 nucleotides are TGTGCCAGCAGCTTTCAGAGAAATGAGCAGTTCTTC.

This clone turned up a few times. The chain links TRBV29-1 to TRBJ2-3, with D possibly matching TRBD1 (5 bases). V dropped 4 bases and J dropped 5 bases, with 13 bases sitting between them. Germline values: CDR1 SQVTM, CDR2 ANQGSEA. This CDR3 contains 13 residues. The CDR3 reads CSVGMGPGDTQYF. CDR3 in DNA: TGCAGCGTTGGGATGGGGCCGGGAGATACGCAGTATTTT.

The J gene is TRBJ2-2, the V gene TRBV15, with TRBD2 matching 10 bases. J lost 4 bases, V lost 8 bases, and 16 bases had no gene match. The CDR3 spans 18 residues. The germline gives CDR1 LNHNV, CDR2 YYDKDF (reference sequence). This chain's CDR3 is CATGGGRVAGGGTGELFF. The CDR3, as DNA: TGTGCCACCGGCGGCGGAAGGGTAGCGGGAGGTGGCACCGGGGAGCTGTTTTTT.

This clone was picked up a small number of times. V and J are TRBV15 and TRBJ2-7, with TRBD2 as a possible D gene (6 bases). Looked up from germline, CDR1 is LNHNV and CDR2 is YYDKDF (reference sequence). V was pared by 0 bases and J by 6 bases, with 15 bases between. The CDR3 is 15 residues long. The CDR3 loop is CATSREGGRGFEQYF. The CDR3 nucleotides read TGTGCCACCAGCAGAGAGGGAGGAAGGGGTTTCGAGCAGTACTTC.

The sample holds a few counts of this clone. The chain joins TRBV4-1 to TRBJ2-3; no definite D call. Trimming shortened V by 4 bases and J by 0 bases, and 14 bases separated the two germline ends. The CDR3 sequence is 16 residues long. CDR1 is MGHRA and CDR2 is YSYEKL in the germline V gene. For the CDR3, the DNA is TGCGCCAGCAGCCCCAGTCGGTGGTCTAGCACAGATACGCAGTATTTT. It specifies CASSPSRWSSTDTQYF.

This clone was detected only a few times. V and J are TRBV4-1 and TRBJ1-4; a weak D match, TRBD1 (5 bases). CDR1 and CDR2 from the germline V gene are MGHRA and YSYEKL. This CDR3 spans 15 amino acids. V was pared by 4 bases and J by 7 bases, with 16 bases between. The CDR3 DNA reads TGCGCCAGCAGCCCAAACGGGGGAGGACGTGAAAAACTGTTTTTT. This encodes CASSPNGGGREKLFF.

There are a few counts of this clone. V is TRBV30 and J is TRBJ2-2; 9 nucleotides align to TRBD2. After removal of 8 bases from V and 2 bases from J, the junction contained 9 bases not matched to a gene. Per the germline V gene, CDR1 is GTSNPN and CDR2 is SVGIG (reference sequence). This CDR3 is 15 amino acids long. CDR3 nucleotides: TGTGCCACAAGTGCGGGGACTAGCAACACCGGGGAGCTGTTTTTT. It encodes CATSAGTSNTGELFF. Full variable domain (missing parts from reference TRBV30 and TRBJ2-2): SQTIHQWPATLVQPVGSPLSLECTVEGTSNPNLYWYRQAAGRGLQLLFYSVGIGQISSEVPQNLSASRPQDRQFILSSKKLLLSDSGFYLCATSAGTSNTGELFFGEGSRLTVL.

The chain links TRBV4-1 to TRBJ2-2; a possible D gene is TRBD2 (5 bases). The CDR3 covers 17 residues. CDR1 is MGHRA and CDR2 is YSYEKL in the germline V gene. The V end was cut by 0 bases, the J end by 6 bases, with 17 bases between. CDR3 sequence reads: CASSQDYGRNAAGELFF. CDR3 sequence (DNA): TGCGCCAGCAGCCAAGATTATGGGAGAAACGCCGCCGGGGAGCTGTTTTTT.

This rearrangement joins TRBV7-9 to TRBJ2-7; maybe TRBD2 (5 bases). The V end lost 5 bases, the J end lost 6 bases, and 11 bases lay between the germline ends. The CDR3 loop spans 12 amino acids. Per germline, CDR1 SEHNR and CDR2 FQNEAQ (reference sequence). The DNA for the CDR3 is TGTGCCAGCAGCCCAGAGCGGTTCGAGCAGTACTTC. Translation gives CASSPERFEQYF. The entire variable domain, with the rest obtained from reference TRBV7-9 and TRBJ2-7, is as follows: DTGVSQNPRHKITKRGQNVTFRCDPISEHNRLYWYRQTLGQGPEFLTYFQNEAQLEKSRLLSDRFSAERPKGSFSTLEIQRTEQGDSAMYLCASSPERFEQYFGPGTRLTVT.

V is TRBV10-3 and J is TRBJ1-2; D gene ambiguous. V lost 2 bases to trimming and J lost 8 bases, with 9 bases between them. Per the germline V gene, CDR1 is ENHRY and CDR2 is SYGVKD. This CDR3 comprises 12 residues. The CDR3 region is CAISEPKGGYTF. CDR3 nucleotides: TGTGCCATCAGTGAGCCAAAGGGCGGCTACACCTTC.

The rearrangement uses TRBV7-9 and TRBJ1-1, with 7 bases that match TRBD1. Germline-derived CDR1 and CDR2 are SEHNR and FQNEAQ (reference sequence). With 1 base clipped from V and 3 bases from J, the junction kept 5 bases outside the gene matches. The CDR3 extends over 15 amino acids. Written as DNA, the CDR3 is TGTGCCAGCAGCTTAGGAGGGGGCGGACACACTGAAGCTTTCTTT. Translated: CASSLGGGGHTEAFF.

The gene calls are TRBV30 and TRBJ1-5; 11 bases are a match to TRBD1. There are 17 residues in the CDR3. Germline V gene data show CDR1 as GTSNPN and CDR2 as SVGIG (reference sequence). V lost 3 bases and J lost 5; bases outside the gene matches: 12. The CDR3 protein is CAWSPKSGTGGYQPQHF. DNA for the CDR3: TGTGCCTGGAGCCCCAAATCAGGGACAGGGGGATATCAGCCCCAGCATTTT.

This clone was recorded a few times. Different DNA sequences within this sample yield the same CDR3. The V call is TRBV5-4, the J call TRBJ2-6, with D perhaps TRBD2 (6 bases). This CDR3 region has 17 residues. Germline CDR1 reads SGHNT; CDR2 reads YYREEE (reference sequence). Trimming took off 0 bases at V and 2 bases at J, with 12 bases between the two ends. DNA for the CDR3: TGTGCCAGCAGCTTGGCCTTGCGGGGAGCTGGGGCCAACGTCCTGACTTTC. Translating gives CASSLALRGAGANVLTF.

This clone has more than one count but fewer than ten. The chain carries TRBV30 and TRBJ1-1, with D tentatively TRBD1 (5 bases). V lost 5 bases to trimming and J lost 5 bases, with 12 bases between them. The CDR3 consists of 12 residues. CDR1 is GTSNPN and CDR2 is SVGIG in the germline V gene (reference sequence). CDR3 sequence: CAWQGLSTEAFF. The CDR3 nucleotides are TGTGCCTGGCAGGGATTGAGTACTGAAGCTTTCTTT.

This clone was found a few times. This chain links TRBV6-5 with TRBJ1-2; 8 nucleotides align to TRBD1. The CDR3 covers 12 residues. J gave up 7 bases and V 4 bases, and 2 bases lay outside the gene matches. CDR1 MNHEY and CDR2 SVGAGI come from the germline V gene. The CDR3 nucleotides are TGTGCCAGCAGTTTTACAGGGGGTGGCTACACCTTC. It translates to CASSFTGGGYTF.